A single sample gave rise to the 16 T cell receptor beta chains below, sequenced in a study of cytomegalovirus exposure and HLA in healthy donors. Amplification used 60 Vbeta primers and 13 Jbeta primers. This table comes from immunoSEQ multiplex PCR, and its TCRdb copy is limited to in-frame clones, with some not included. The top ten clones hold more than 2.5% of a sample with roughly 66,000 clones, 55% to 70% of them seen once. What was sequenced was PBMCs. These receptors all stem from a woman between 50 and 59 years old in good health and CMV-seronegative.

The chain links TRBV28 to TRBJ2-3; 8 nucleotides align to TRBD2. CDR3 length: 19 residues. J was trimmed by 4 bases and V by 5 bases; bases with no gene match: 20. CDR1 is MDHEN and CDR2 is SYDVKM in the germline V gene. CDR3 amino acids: CASSPTAGGSGSPPDTQYF. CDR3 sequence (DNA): TGTGCCAGCAGTCCCACCGCAGGAGGGAGCGGGAGCCCCCCAGATACGCAGTATTTT. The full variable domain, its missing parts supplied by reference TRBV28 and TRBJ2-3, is DVKVTQSSRYLVKRTGEKVFLECVQDMDHENMFWYRQDPGLGLRLIYFSYDVKMKEKGDIPEGYSVSREKKERFSLILESASTNQTSMYLCASSPTAGGSGSPPDTQYFGPGTRLTVL.

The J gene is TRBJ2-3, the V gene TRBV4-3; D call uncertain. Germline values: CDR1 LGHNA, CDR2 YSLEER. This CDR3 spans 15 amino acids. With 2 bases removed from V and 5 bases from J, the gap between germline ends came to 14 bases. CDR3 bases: TGCGCCAGCAGCCAATCATATCGTGTGCGAGATACGCAGTATTTT. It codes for CASSQSYRVRDTQYF.

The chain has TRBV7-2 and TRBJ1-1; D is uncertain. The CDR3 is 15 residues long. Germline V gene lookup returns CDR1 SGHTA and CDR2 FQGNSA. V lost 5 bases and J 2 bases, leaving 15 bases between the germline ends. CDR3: CASSIRYGGNTEAFF. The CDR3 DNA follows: TGTGCCAGCAGCATTAGATATGGCGGAAACACTGAAGCTTTCTTT.

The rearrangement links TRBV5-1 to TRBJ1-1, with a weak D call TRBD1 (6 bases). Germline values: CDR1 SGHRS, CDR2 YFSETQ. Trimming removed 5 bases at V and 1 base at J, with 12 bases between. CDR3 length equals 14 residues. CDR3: CASSRAGQNTEAFF. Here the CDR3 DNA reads TGCGCCAGCAGTCGAGCGGGACAGAACACTGAAGCTTTCTTT.

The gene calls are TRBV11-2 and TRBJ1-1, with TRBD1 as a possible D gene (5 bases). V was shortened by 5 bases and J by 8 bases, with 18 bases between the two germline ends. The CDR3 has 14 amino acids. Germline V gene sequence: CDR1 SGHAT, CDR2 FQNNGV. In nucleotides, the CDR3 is TGTGCCAGCAGCCCGGGGGGGACCTACGGCGAAGCTTTCTTT. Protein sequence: CASSPGGTYGEAFF. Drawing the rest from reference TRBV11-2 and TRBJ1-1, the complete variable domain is EAGVAQSPRYKIIEKRQSVAFWCNPISGHATLYWYQQILGQGPKLLIQFQNNGVVDDSQLPKDRFSAERLKGVDSTLKIQPAKLEDSAVYLCASSPGGTYGEAFFGQGTRLTVV.

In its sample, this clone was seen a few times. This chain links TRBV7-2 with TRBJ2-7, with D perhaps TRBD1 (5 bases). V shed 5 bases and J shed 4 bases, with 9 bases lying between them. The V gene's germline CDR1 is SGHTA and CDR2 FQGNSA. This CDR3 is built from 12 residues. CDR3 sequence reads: CASSDQGYEQYF. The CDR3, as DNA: TGTGCCAGCAGCGACCAGGGTTACGAGCAGTACTTC.

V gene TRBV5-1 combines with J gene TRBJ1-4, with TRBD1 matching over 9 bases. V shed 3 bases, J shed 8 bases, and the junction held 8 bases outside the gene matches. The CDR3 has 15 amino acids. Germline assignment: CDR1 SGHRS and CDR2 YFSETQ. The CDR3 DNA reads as TGCGCCAGCAGCTCTACAGGGGGCGCTGGGGAAAAACTGTTTTTT. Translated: CASSSTGGAGEKLFF.

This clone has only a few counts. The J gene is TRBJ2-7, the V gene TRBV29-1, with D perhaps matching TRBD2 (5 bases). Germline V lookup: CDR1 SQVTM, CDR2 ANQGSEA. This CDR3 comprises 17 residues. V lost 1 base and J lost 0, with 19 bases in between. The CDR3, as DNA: TGCAGCGTTGAAGCGGTTAGCGTCGGGCGGCACTCCTACGAGCAGTACTTC. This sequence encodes CSVEAVSVGRHSYEQYF.

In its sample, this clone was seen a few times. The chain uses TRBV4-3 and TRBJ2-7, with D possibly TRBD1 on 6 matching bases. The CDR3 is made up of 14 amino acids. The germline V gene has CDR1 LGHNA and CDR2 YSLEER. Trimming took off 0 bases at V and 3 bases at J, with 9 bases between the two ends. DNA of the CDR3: TGCGCCAGCAGCCAAGATTTAGGGGGCTACGAGCAGTACTTC. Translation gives CASSQDLGGYEQYF.

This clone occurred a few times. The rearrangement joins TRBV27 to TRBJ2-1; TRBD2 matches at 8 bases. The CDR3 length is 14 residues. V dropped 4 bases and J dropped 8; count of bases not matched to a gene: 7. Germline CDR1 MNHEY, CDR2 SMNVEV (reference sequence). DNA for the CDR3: TGTGCCAGCAGTTCCCCGGGACTAGGGGATGAGCAGTTCTTC. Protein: CASSSPGLGDEQFF.

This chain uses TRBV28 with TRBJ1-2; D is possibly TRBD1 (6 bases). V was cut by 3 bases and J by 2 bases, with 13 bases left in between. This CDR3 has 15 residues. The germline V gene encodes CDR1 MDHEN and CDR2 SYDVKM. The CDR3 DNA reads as TGTGCCAGCAGTTTCCCGGGACATTCAAACTATGGCTACACCTTC. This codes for CASSFPGHSNYGYTF.

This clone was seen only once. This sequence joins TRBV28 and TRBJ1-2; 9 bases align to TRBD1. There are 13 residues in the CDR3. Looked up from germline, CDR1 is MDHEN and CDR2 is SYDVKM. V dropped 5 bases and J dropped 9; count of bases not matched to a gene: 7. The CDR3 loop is CASSRTGEMSYTF. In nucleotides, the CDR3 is TGTGCCAGCAGTCGGACAGGGGAGATGAGCTACACCTTC.

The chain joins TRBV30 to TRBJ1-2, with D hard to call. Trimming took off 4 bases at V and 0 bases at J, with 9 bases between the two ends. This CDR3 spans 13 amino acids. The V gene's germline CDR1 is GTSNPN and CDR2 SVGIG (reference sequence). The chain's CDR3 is CAWKDGTNYGYTF. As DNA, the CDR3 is TGTGCCTGGAAGGACGGGACTAACTATGGCTACACCTTC.

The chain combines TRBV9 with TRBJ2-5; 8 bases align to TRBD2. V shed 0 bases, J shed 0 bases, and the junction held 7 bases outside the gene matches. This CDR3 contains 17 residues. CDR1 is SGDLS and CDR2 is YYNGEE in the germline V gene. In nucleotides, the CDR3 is TGTGCCAGCAGCGTAGACCCAGCGGGAGACTACCAAGAGACCCAGTACTTC. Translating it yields CASSVDPAGDYQETQYF.

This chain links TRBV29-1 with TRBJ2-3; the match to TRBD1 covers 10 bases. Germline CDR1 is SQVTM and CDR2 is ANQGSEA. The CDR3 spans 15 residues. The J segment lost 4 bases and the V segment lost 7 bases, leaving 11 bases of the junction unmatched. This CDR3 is CSGTGGGVLADTQYF. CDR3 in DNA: TGCAGCGGGACAGGGGGAGGCGTCCTCGCAGATACGCAGTATTTT.

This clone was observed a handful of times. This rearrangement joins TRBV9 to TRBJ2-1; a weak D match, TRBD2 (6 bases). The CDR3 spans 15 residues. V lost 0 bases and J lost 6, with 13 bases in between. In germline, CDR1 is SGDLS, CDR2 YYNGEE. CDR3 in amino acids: CASSVGGADFNEQFF. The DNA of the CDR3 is TGTGCCAGCAGCGTAGGCGGGGCGGACTTCAATGAGCAGTTCTTC. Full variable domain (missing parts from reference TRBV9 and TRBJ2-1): DSGVTQTPKHLITATGQRVTLRCSPRSGDLSVYWYQQSLDQGLQFLIQYYNGEERAKGNILERFSAQQFPDLHSELNLSSLELGDSALYFCASSVGGADFNEQFFGPGTRLTVL.